This T cell receptor beta chain was observed in a study of patients and donors after allogeneic stem cell transplantation. TCRdb passed the RT-PCR reads through MiXCR, listing each CDR3 protein once. The data hold about a million distinct CDR3 sequences, with about 20% observed a single time. This CDR3 is built from 16 residues. V lost 0 bases and J lost 6, with 17 bases in between. CDR1 is LNHNV and CDR2 is YYDKDF in the germline V gene (reference sequence). The TCR comes from a human donor who was either an allogeneic HSCT recipient or a stem cell or donor lymphocyte infusion donor (not recorded which). It is not recorded whose cells these are; they may come from a transplant donor. The V and J genes are TRBV15 and TRBJ1-2; unclear D gene. The sample taken for sequencing was blood, either unsorted or a sorted T cell fraction (not recorded which). The CDR3 sequence: CATSRDERERKNGYTF. Written as DNA, the CDR3 is TGTGCCACCAGCAGAGATGAGAGGGAACGGAAGAATGGCTACACCTTC.